These T cell receptor beta chains were read from a single sample in a study of glioma-infiltrating T cells. TCRdb processed the multiplex PCR reads anew with MiXCR; each CDR3 protein has one entry. The table includes 100,000 to 150,000 distinct CDR3 sequences, approximately 25% detected once. What was sequenced was glioma tissue, nonneoplastic brain tissue, or PBMCs (not recorded which). Every receptor here comes from a human donor with low-grade glioma or glioblastoma, undergoing nonglioma brain surgery, or in good health (not recorded which). The CDR3 runs from the conserved cysteine through the conserved F or W. The D gene is left open where the match is weak. The size field is filled for only some rows; it gives once, few, many or a size class.

few,TRBJ2-3,TRBV7-6,-,TGTGCCAGCAGCTTAGGCCTAAGCCCGAGAGGGCCAGATACGCAGTATTTT,CASSLGLSPRGPDTQYF
many,TRBJ1-1,TRBV28,TRBD1,TGTGCCAGCAGTGCAAACCAGGGGGGTAGAGTCACTGAAGCTTTCTTT,CASSANQGGRVTEAFF
many,TRBJ1-2,TRBV28,TRBD1,TGTGCCAGCAGTATGGGACAGGGAGGTGGCTACACCTTC,CASSMGQGGGYTF
-,TRBJ2-7,TRBV10-3,-,TGTGCCATCCGAACGGAGGCCGGCGACGAGCAGTACTTC,CAIRTEAGDEQYF
-,TRBJ2-1,TRBV4-1,TRBD2,TGCGCCGGCAGCCAGACTAGCGGGGGTAGCTCCTACAACGAGCAGTTCTTC,CAGSQTSGGSSYNEQFF
many,TRBJ1-6,TRBV7-2,-,TGTGCCAGCAGACCCGACAAATCACCCCTCCACTTT,CASRPDKSPLHF
-,TRBJ1-3,TRBV2,-,TGTGCCAGCAGTGAGTCCCCCATCTTCGCTGGAAGCACCATATATTTT,CASSESPIFAGSTIYF
many,TRBJ2-7,TRBV6-2/TRBV6-3,TRBD2,TGTGCCAGCAGTTCCCGACTAGCGACATCCTACGAGCAGTACTTC,CASSSRLATSYEQYF
many,TRBJ2-3,TRBV7-9,-,TGTGCCAGTAGACAGACAGATACGCAGTATTTT,CASRQTDTQYF
many,TRBJ2-3,TRBV4-3,-,TGCGCCAGCAGCCAAGTCGTCTCGGATACGCAGTATTTT,CASSQVVSDTQYF
few,TRBJ2-3,TRBV19,-,TGTGCCAGTACCCATGGGGGACACACAGATACGCAGTATTTT,CASTHGGHTDTQYF
many,TRBJ2-7,TRBV2,TRBD2,TGTGCCAGCGGGAAGACTAGCGGGGACTGGGGGGAGCAGTACTTC,CASGKTSGDWGEQYF
many,TRBJ2-7,TRBV10-3,-,TGTGCCATCAGTGCTAGCAAGCTAGAGCAGTACTTC,CAISASKLEQYF
-,TRBJ2-1,TRBV30,-,TGTGCCTGGAGTCCCGACTGGGCCAATGAGCAGTTCTTC,CAWSPDWANEQFF
many,TRBJ2-7,TRBV20-1,TRBD1,TGCAGTGCAACCGGGACAGGGGGGACCTACGAGCAGTACTTC,CSATGTGGTYEQYF
few,TRBJ2-7,TRBV2,-,TGTGCCAGCAGTGATTCGGATCCAAACTACGAGCAGTACTTC,CASSDSDPNYEQYF
many,TRBJ2-5,TRBV7-2,TRBD1,TGTGCCAGCAGCAATGGACAGGGCTATGAGACCCAGTACTTC,CASSNGQGYETQYF
-,TRBJ2-1,TRBV6-2/TRBV6-3,-,TGTGCCCGCCGTCTTCGCGGGCCTTCCTCCCCTGCGCCGTTCTTC,CARRLRGPSSPAPFF
many,TRBJ2-3,TRBV18,TRBD2,TGTGCCAGCTCACTTCCGACTAGCCCTAGCACAGATACGCAGTATTTT,CASSLPTSPSTDTQYF
many,TRBJ2-7,TRBV4-2,TRBD1,TGTGCCAGCAGCCCCCTTCCGGGACAGGGGATCTACGAGCAGTACTTC,CASSPLPGQGIYEQYF
many,TRBJ2-7,TRBV27,TRBD1,TGTGCCAGCAGTTCCGACAGGGGGCTTGAGCAGTACTTC,CASSSDRGLEQYF
-,TRBJ2-5,TRBV19,TRBD2,TGTGCCAGTGCATTAGCGGGAGATTCAGAGACCCAGTACTTC,CASALAGDSETQYF
many,TRBJ2-3,TRBV7-3,TRBD1,TGTGCCAGCAGCTACAACAGGGGAGATACGCAGTATTTT,CASSYNRGDTQYF
few,TRBJ1-5,TRBV30,-,TGTGCCTGGAGTGTTGATGGGGGGTATAGTCAGCCCCAGCATTTT,CAWSVDGGYSQPQHF
few,TRBJ2-5,TRBV5-4,-,TGTGCCAGCAGCCATGGCAGCCAAGAGACCCAGTACTTC,CASSHGSQETQYF
many,TRBJ1-2,TRBV19,-,TGTGCCAGTACCCTAGGGGAACTTTATGGCTACACCTTC,CASTLGELYGYTF
-,TRBJ1-5,TRBV3-1,-,TGTGCCAGCAGCCAAGGCCGAGACAGTCCCCAGCAGTTT,CASSQGRDSPQQF
many,TRBJ2-7,TRBV7-2,-,TGTGCCAGCAGTCCCATAAATTCAGGGGACGAGCAGTACTTC,CASSPINSGDEQYF
many,TRBJ2-1,TRBV20-1,TRBD2,TGCAGTGCTAGAGATGGACCTAGCGGGAGGGCCCCCTGGGGGTACAATGAGCAGTTCTTC,CSARDGPSGRAPWGYNEQFF
-,TRBJ2-1,TRBV6-5,TRBD2,TGTGCCAGCAGTAAACTAGCGGAACGGAATGAGCAGTTCTTC,CASSKLAERNEQFF
many,TRBJ2-5,TRBV7-9,TRBD1,TGTGCCAGCAGCTTGGTGCCGGGACAGAAAGAGACCCAGTACTTC,CASSLVPGQKETQYF
many,TRBJ2-3,TRBV28,TRBD2,TGTGCCAGCATTACAGCGGGAGGGAACACAGATACGCAGTATTTT,CASITAGGNTDTQYF
few,TRBJ2-3,TRBV5-5,TRBD2,TGTGCCAGCAGCCGGGACGGGAGGTATACGCAGTATTTT,CASSRDGRYTQYF
few,TRBJ2-1,TRBV5-1,TRBD1,TGCGCCAGCAGCTTGACACTCCGGGACAGGGTAACCTACAATGAGCAGTTCTTC,CASSLTLRDRVTYNEQFF
many,TRBJ1-2,TRBV6-1,-,TGTGCCAGCACCCGACAGAGGCCTTCTAACTATGGCTACACCTTC,CASTRQRPSNYGYTF
-,TRBJ2-2,TRBV5-1,-,TGCGCCAGCAGCTTGTCCACCCGGGAGCTGTTTTTT,CASSLSTRELFF
few,TRBJ2-7,TRBV7-2,TRBD2,TGTGCCAGCAGCGGTGTCCTAGCGGGAGTGAATCCCTACGAGCAGTACTTC,CASSGVLAGVNPYEQYF
few,TRBJ2-1,TRBV5-4,TRBD2,TGTGCCAGCAACCGAGGACTAGCGGATTCCTACAATGAGCAGTTCTTC,CASNRGLADSYNEQFF
many,TRBJ2-7,TRBV20-1,TRBD2,TGCAGTGCTGCCCAGACTAGCGGATCCTACGAGCAGTACTTC,CSAAQTSGSYEQYF
-,TRBJ2-1,TRBV29-1,-,TGCAGCGGCCAGAATGATCAGTTCTTC,CSGQNDQFF
many,TRBJ2-1,TRBV18,TRBD2,TGTGCCAGCTCACCAACTAGCGGGAGTCCCTACAATGAGCAGTTCTTC,CASSPTSGSPYNEQFF
many,TRBJ2-7,TRBV7-2,TRBD1,TGTGCCAGCAGCGGACAGGGCGGCTACTACGAGCAGTACTTC,CASSGQGGYYEQYF
many,TRBJ2-1,TRBV20-1,TRBD2,TGCAGTGCTAGAGACAGCGGGAGGTGGGATGAGCAGTTCTTC,CSARDSGRWDEQFF
many,TRBJ2-5,TRBV27,-,TGTGCCAGCAGTTTAATATCAGGGGCGGCGGAGACCCAGTACTTC,CASSLISGAAETQYF
many,TRBJ2-7,TRBV6-1,-,TGTGCCAGCAGTACCTTCTACGAGCAGTACTTC,CASSTFYEQYF
many,TRBJ1-4,TRBV20-1,-,TGCAGTGCTAGATCAGGGAGCTTTAATGAAAAACTGTTTTTT,CSARSGSFNEKLFF
-,TRBJ2-1,TRBV20-1,TRBD2,TGCAGTCCTAGAGAACGCGGGAGCTCCTACAGTGAGCAGTTCTTC,CSPRERGSSYSEQFF
many,TRBJ1-6,TRBV5-1,-,TGCGCCAGCACGGTGGGGACTAATTCACCCCTCCACTTT,CASTVGTNSPLHF
many,TRBJ2-7,TRBV20-1,TRBD2,TGCAGTGCAAGCTTGAGGGCGGGAGCCTACGAGCAGTACTTC,CSASLRAGAYEQYF
many,TRBJ2-3,TRBV20-1,-,TGCAGTGCTCGGACGGATACGCAGTATTTT,CSARTDTQYF
once,TRBJ2-5,TRBV7-9,-,TGTGCCAGCAGCTTAGATGGGGACCGGTACTTC,CASSLDGDRYF
many,TRBJ2-1,TRBV27,TRBD2,TGTGCCAGCAGCGACTCCCTAGCGGGAGCCTACAATGAGCAGTTCTTC,CASSDSLAGAYNEQFF
many,TRBJ1-2,TRBV12-3/TRBV12-4,-,TGTGCCAGCAGTTTAGTAGGGAACTATGGCTACACCTTC,CASSLVGNYGYTF
many,TRBJ1-3,TRBV7-9,-,TGTGCCAGCAGCCCAAGCGGAATAAACACCATATATTTT,CASSPSGINTIYF
many,TRBJ2-1,TRBV27,TRBD1,TGTGCCAGCAGCCGGGACAGGGTGGCGGATGAGCAGTTCTTC,CASSRDRVADEQFF